This TCR beta chain was observed in a study of graft-versus-host responses after intestinal transplantation. About the study: Multivisceral, liver-intestinal, or isolated intestinal grafts were transplanted into recipients. The whole recipient group had anti-thymocyte globulin induction followed by tacrolimus and steroids for approximately three years. Study-wide findings and caveats: Graft-donor T cell macrochimerism coincided with high graft-versus-host to host-versus-graft clonal ratios in allografts. Declines in HvG clones occurring early post-transplant were associated with peak circulating GvH clone levels.

Generated by immunoSEQ multiplex PCR, the TCRdb table keeps only in-frame clones and is missing some. This table holds over 100,000 clones, 85% to 95% found once. Germline V gives CDR1 MNHNS, CDR2 SASEGT. Trimming cost V 1 base and J 3 bases, with 13 bases left between them. The CDR3 length is 15 residues. The sample holds a few counts of this clone. Its specificity is unknown. V is TRBV6-1 and J is TRBJ2-7; D remains ambiguous. This material consisted of unstimulated CD8+ T cells sorted from spleen or lymph node cells, taken before transplant. This clonotype was obtained from a human donor who was the organ donor for an intestinal transplant. The CDR3 loop is CASSEGSDPYYEQYF. The CDR3 bases are TGTGCCAGCAGTGAAGGATCAGATCCTTACTACGAGCAGTACTTC.